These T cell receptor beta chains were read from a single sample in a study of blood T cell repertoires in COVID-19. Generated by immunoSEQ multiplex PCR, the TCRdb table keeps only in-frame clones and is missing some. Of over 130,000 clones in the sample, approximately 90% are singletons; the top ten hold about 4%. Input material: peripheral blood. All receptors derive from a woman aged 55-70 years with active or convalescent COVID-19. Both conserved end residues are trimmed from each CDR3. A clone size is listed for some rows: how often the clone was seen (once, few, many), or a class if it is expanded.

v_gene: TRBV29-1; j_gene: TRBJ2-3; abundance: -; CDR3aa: SAGLGTDTQY
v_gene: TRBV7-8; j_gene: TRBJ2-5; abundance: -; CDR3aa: ASSLRWSQETQY
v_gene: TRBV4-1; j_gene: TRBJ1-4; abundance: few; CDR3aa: ASSHVDRESEKLF
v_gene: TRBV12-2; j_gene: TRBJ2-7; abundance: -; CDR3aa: ASRLPRTIYYEQY
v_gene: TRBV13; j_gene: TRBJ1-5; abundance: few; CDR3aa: ASSLGRGQGAMTQH
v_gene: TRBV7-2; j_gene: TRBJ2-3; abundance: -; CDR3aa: ASSSTGTGADTQY
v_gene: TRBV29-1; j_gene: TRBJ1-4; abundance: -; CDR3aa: SVTTGSTNEKLF
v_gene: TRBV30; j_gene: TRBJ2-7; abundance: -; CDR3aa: AWRFQGRGSYEQY
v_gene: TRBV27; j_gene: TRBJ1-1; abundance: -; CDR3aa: ASSSVPNTEAF
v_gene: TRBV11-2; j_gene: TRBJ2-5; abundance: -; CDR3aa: ASSLDWGLAGTTEETQY
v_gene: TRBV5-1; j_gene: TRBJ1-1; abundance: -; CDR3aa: ASSFTTNTEAF
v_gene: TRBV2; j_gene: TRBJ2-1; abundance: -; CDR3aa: ASSERGTVQF
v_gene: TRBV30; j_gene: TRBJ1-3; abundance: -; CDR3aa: AWSGGSGNTIY
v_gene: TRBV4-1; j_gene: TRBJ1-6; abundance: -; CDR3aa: ASSRQTTGGAYNSPLH
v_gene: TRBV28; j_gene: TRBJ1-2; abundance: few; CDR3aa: ASSLGQGDGYGYT
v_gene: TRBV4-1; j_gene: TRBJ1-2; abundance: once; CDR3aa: ASSSGTGVSGYT
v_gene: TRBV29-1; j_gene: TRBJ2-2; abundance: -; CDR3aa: SANFRIEGTGELF
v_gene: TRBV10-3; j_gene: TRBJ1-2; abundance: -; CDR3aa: AISESSGPNYGYT
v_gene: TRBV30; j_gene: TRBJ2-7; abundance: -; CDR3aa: AWSVGTTQDEQY
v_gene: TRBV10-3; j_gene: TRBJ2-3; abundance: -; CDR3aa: AISERGIYTDTQY
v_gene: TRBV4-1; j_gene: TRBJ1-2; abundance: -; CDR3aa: ASSQDRAGGFYGYT
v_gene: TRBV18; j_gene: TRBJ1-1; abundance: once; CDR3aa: ASSPPVYGGLNTEAF
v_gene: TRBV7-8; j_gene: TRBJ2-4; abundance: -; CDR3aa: ASSLGLAGGPAKNIQY
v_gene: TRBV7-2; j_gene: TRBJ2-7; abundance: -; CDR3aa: ASSTSRLRSSYEQY
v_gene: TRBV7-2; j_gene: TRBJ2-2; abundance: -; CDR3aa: ASSPVSGLSTGELF
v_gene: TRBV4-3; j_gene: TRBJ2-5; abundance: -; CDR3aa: ASSQVFGGGLAGEQETQY
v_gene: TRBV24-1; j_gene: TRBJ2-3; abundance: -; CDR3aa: ATSDAGGPDTQY
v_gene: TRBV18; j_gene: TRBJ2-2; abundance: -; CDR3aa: ASSPSGQNTGELF
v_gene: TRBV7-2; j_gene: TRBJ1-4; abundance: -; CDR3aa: ASSTGLMTNEKLF
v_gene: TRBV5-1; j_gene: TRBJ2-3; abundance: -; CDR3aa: ASSLALAGSTDTQY
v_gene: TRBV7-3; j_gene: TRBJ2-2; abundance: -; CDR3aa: ASSPQGGVQAGELF
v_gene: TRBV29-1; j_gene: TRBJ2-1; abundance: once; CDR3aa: SVQGSSGAYNEQF
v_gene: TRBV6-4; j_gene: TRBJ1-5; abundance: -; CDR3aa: ASSDQRDGTGQGGSNQPQH
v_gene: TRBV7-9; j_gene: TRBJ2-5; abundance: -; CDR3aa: ASSHRRTGETQY
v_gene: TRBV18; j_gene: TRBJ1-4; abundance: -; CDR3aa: ASSPRTGDNEKLF
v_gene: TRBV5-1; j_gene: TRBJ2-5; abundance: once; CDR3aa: ASSLGSGVQETQY
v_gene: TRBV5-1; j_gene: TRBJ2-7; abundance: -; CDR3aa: ASSLVAGDYEQY
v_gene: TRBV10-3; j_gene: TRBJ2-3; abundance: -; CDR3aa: AISGSGTSVDTQY
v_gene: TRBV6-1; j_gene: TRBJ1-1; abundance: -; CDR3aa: ASSEFRQLNTEAF
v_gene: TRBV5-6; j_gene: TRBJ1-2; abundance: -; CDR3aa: ASSFKWGLGYGYT
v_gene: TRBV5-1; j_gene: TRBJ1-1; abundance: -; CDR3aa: ASSLGPGQGANTEAF
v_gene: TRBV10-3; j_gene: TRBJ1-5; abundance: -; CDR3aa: AISQPTGDQH
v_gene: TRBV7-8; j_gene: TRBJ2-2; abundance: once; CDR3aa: ASSPRGGGLPGELF
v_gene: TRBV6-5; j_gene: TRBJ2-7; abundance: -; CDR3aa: ASRPGGRYEQY
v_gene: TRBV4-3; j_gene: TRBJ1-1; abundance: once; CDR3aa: ASSQGFARGAPNTEAF
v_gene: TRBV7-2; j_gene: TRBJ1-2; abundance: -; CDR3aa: ASSPGQLYGYT
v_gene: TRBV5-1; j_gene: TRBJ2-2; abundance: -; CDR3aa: ASSLSSPTGTGELF
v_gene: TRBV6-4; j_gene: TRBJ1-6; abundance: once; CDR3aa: ASSDTGTGLRGISYNSPLH
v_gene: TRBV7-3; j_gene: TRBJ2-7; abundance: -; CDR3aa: ASSAQGQGAGEQY
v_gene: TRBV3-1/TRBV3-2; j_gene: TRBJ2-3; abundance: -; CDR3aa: ASSQYSPDTQY